This TCR beta chain was recovered during a study of cytomegalovirus exposure and HLA in healthy donors (dated 2017 in TCRdb). A note on the overall study: An earlier analysis of some 500 of the donors reported 250 to 300 Gb of sequence data and 100 million to 140 million unique TCR beta sequences from about 200 million T cells. Approximately 300 gigabases of sequencing data and around 85 million unique TCR sequences made up an early release that covered fewer than 650 HLA-typed donors. Of the roughly 400 genotyped donors, 65% to 90% were placed in the genetic ancestry cluster associated with self-reported Caucasian donors. The study aimed to test whether cataloging public T cell receptors could reveal signatures of past pathogen exposure. The study used immunosequencing to profile the T cell repertoires of approximately 640 subjects and linked those repertoires to cytomegalovirus serostatus. Besides the first cohort of more than 650 subjects, a separate validation cohort made up of 120 different subjects was used. High-throughput TCR immunosequencing, statistical association of individual TCRs with disease status, and machine learning were combined to predict cytomegalovirus infection status. A later analysis re-examined previously published TCR beta repertoires from more than 550 donors and added high-resolution HLA genotyping to investigate patterns of TCR occurrence. In the later analysis, no new phenotypic data were used to find candidate immune exposures; instead, reliance was placed on TCR beta sequences and their occurrence across donors. To decide whether each TCR beta V gene segment behaved as functional or pseudogenic, an earlier analysis of some 600 of the donors relied on high-throughput TCR beta sequencing. Donor age, sex, ethnicity and CMV serostatus were compiled together with the repertoire data. Genome-wide SNP genotypes for about 60% of the roughly 670 donors were used in a later genetic analysis, which treated that subset as a discovery cohort. Every discovery cohort repertoire had been produced on one sequencing platform. Class I and class II HLA loci were covered by the typing at four-digit resolution. Typing coverage differed by locus: A, B, C, DRB1 and DQB1 were typed in about 620-630 donors, DQA1 in about 560, DPA1 in some 610, and DPB1 in 450 to 480. Roughly 5 DR-DQ haplotypes were handled as single units for association and clustering, since linkage in the cohort was strong. Among some 410 genotyped donors of the cohort, an average of 235,054 unique TCR beta nucleotide sequences were sequenced per donor, about a sixth of them non-productive.

Notes on this clone: Its binding antigen is unknown. No much larger clone is present one base from it, and per-base qualities are unavailable.

The cohort consisted of 650 to 700 healthy bone marrow donors. All cohort members were sampled while nominally healthy, although unrecorded immune exposures were likely present. The donor was CMV seronegative and belonged to the group of 380 or so seronegative cohort members. A peripheral blood sample was provided by each donor, and peripheral blood mononuclear cells were used for TCR beta sequencing. The Qiagen DNeasy Blood Extraction Kit was used to extract genomic DNA from the blood cell samples. Trimming takes 1 base from V and 0 bases from J, and the germline ends sit 16 bases apart. The CDR3 measures 17 amino acids from cysteine to phenylalanine. The retained sequence is limited to the CDR3, 51 bases, with the frame set at the first base. CDR1 GTSNPN and CDR2 SVGIG are derived from the germline V gene (reference sequence). Study-wide findings and limitations: Because HLA typing was missing for some donors at each locus, association tests included only the typed subset. According to a later analysis, TCR association rates differed among HLA loci, with DRB1 alleles showing the most associated TCRs and HLA-C alleles showing the fewest. Specific HLA alleles were associated with 16,951 TCR beta sequences at a false discovery rate of 0.05 in a later analysis. According to a later analysis, parvovirus B19, influenza, CMV and Epstein-Barr virus appeared linked to several top co-occurrence clusters. While some public TCRs were present in many individuals, most TCR sequences turned up only very rarely across donors. A cluster of highly shared sequence variants was judged likely to be a technical artifact of the sequencing pipeline. A few of the identified cytomegalovirus-associated TCR beta chains were confirmed in vitro to be specific for cytomegalovirus antigens. In both the original and validation cohorts, the classifier was reported to diagnose cytomegalovirus status with high specificity and sensitivity. The authors suggested that the approach could potentially be generalized to other disease states and immunological phenotypes. A later genetic analysis reported fewer N-insertions in productive TCRs among donors in an Asian-associated ancestry cluster than the approximately 700-donor mean. Correlated functional status among segregating V segments might reflect linkage disequilibrium, but an unknown experimental factor could not be ruled out. In a later analysis, most CMV-associated TCR beta chains were found to appear HLA-restricted, with HLA associations seemingly driven largely by CMV exposure. A further reported finding was that TCR beta sequences accurately predicted the HLA-A and HLA-B alleles for most subjects in the first cohort. In this cohort, only TCR beta chains were sequenced, and detectable features were limited by the absence of alpha or paired-chain data. In an earlier analysis of 587 of the donors, most TCR beta V segments were observed in productive rearrangements about 87% or about 30% of the time, broadly matching IMGT annotations. In a later genetic analysis, a missense DCLRE1C variant was associated with V-gene and J-gene trimming of TCR beta chains, and the association was replicated in an independent cohort. When HLA alleles, especially DR and DQ, strongly co-occurred, TCR associations were difficult to assign to individual alleles. Roughly uniform sequencing depth across donors was assumed in presence/absence analyses, although this assumption may not hold. About 15 rarely observed V segments, including chromosome 9 orphons, were excluded from the earlier analysis of about 600 of the donors because counts were too low. Because the 87-base-pair reads could not distinguish some IMGT-functional V segments, including TRBV6-2 and TRBV6-3, those segments were excluded. Compared with equally common non-associated chains, HLA-associated TCR beta chains in a later analysis were more clonally expanded and had lower generation probabilities. A total of 150 or so TCR beta chains were listed by the study as associated with cytomegalovirus. The only immune exposure information available for the cohort was CMV serostatus.

The library was generated by the immunoSEQ multiplex PCR assay. A mixture of 60 forward primers for TCR Vbeta segments and 13 reverse primers for TCR Jbeta segments was used in the multiplex PCR. Amplification of the CDR3 region of rearranged TCR beta genes was performed with a multiplex PCR assay on genomic DNA. Amplified TCR beta libraries were sequenced as 87-base-pair reads on the Illumina HiSeq System. The authors' pipeline ran thus. A later analysis tallied 80 million to 95 million unique TCR beta chains across the 666 repertoires, and approximately 12 million of those chains were shared by two or more donors. Raw reads were error-corrected and collapsed into unique sequences by a nearest-neighbor algorithm in which closely related sequences were merged to remove PCR and sequencing errors. To assign V, D and J gene segments, CDR3 sequences were aligned to IMGT reference sequences. For a sequence to be retained, a match of at least six nucleotides to both a V gene segment and a J gene segment was required. Rearrangements were classified as productive when the CDR3 lacked stop codons and remained in frame with V and J, and all other rearrangements were classified as non-productive. CDR3 was defined according to IMGT convention as the region running from the second conserved V-encoded cysteine to the conserved J-encoded phenylalanine. In an earlier analysis of some 550 of the donors, sequences lacking an unambiguous match to a single V gene segment were excluded. An earlier analysis of 587 of the donors classified V segments as functional when productive rearrangements were above 56.7% and as segregating when the standard deviation between donors was above 5%. A statistical classification framework was built for diagnosing cytomegalovirus status from the catalog of TCR beta chain sequences. In a later analysis, V and J genes were assigned by comparing TCR nucleotide sequences against IMGT/GENE-DB human TR gene sequences. The TCRdist pipeline was used in a later analysis to assign CDR3 sequences and most-parsimonious VDJ recombination scenarios. In a later analysis, each TCR beta chain was defined by its CDR3 amino acid sequence together with its V-gene family, and reads lacking a unique V-gene family were excluded. To address suspected cross-contamination and a sequencing artifact, a later analysis removed 592 highly shared, low-generation-probability nucleotide sequences. In a later analysis, a clonal expansion index was calculated for each public chain from normalized within-repertoire ranks of inferred template counts. Generation probabilities in a later analysis came from a VDJ recombination model fitted to out-of-frame rearrangements, and those results were checked against IGoR. In a later analysis, hypergeometric tests were used to score TCR-TCR, TCR-HLA and TCR-CMV co-occurrence, with a repertoire-size bias correction applied to TCR pairs. In a later analysis, false discovery rates were estimated by permuting HLA or CMV assignments 20 times. In a later analysis, co-occurring TCRs were grouped with DBSCAN, and TCRdist sequence similarity was added when clustering was performed within HLA-allele-positive subsets. Repertoires with fewer than 30,000 or more than 120,000 public chains, plus five repertoires with anomalous nucleotide sharing, were excluded from co-occurrence clustering. TCRdb re-hosts the immuneACCESS table, in-frame sequences only. Its copies lack some clones; in the studies checked, an unresolved V gene accounts for under half of them, and the cause for the rest is not known. The D gene and trimming were derived from the DNA, and the V and J assignments and clone size from that table. This sample is represented by some 180,000 clones; about three quarters of them were singletons. Clones ranked in the top ten supply 1.4% to 1.5% of the sample.

This chain joins TRBV30 to TRBJ1-5; no D gene is confidently identified. Sequencing input: PBMCs. This receptor was obtained from a man aged 18 to 29 in good health and CMV-seronegative. The sequenced DNA is TGTGCCTGGAGTGCCCACTCCCAAAGATATAGCAATCAGCCCCAGCATTTT. Its translation reads: CAWSAHSQRYSNQPQHF.